These 32 T cell receptor beta chains were sequenced from one sample in a study of T-cell reconstitution after alpha-beta-depleted transplantation in children. The TCRbeta library incorporated unique molecular identifiers. TCRdb re-derived calls from the PCR reads in MiXCR, one entry per CDR3 protein. The sample shows around 4,200 distinct CDR3 sequences, roughly a fifth of them seen only once. Sequencing used PBMCs, mostly from graft donor cells, obtained 180 days after TCRalphabeta/CD19-depleted stem cell transplant. The receptors shown here come from a male patient aged 2-15 years who had a stem cell transplant for acute lymphoblastic leukemia, so the T cells may come from the graft donor.

This clonotype was counted at least ten times. The chain is built from TRBV5-4 and TRBJ2-6; D tentatively fits TRBD1 or TRBD2 (5 bases each). The CDR3 consists of 15 residues. Trimming took off 3 bases at V and 4 bases at J, with 11 bases between the two ends. CDR1 and CDR2 from the germline V gene are SGHNT and YYREEE (reference sequence). The CDR3 DNA reads as TGTGCCAGCAGCTGGGACCGCCCGGGGGCCAACGTCCTGACTTTC. Translation: CASSWDRPGANVLTF.

This clonotype is deemed medium-sized (0.01 to 0.1%). This sequence joins TRBV11-2 and TRBJ2-5; D is undetermined. CDR1 and CDR2 (germline): SGHAT, FQNNGV. Trimming pared 3 bases from V and 2 bases from J, leaving 7 bases between. The CDR3 extends over 13 amino acids. The CDR3 loop is CASSFEVQETQYF. The DNA of the CDR3 is TGTGCCAGCAGCTTCGAGGTACAAGAGACCCAGTACTTC.

This clonotype was recorded a few times. The V and J genes are TRBV11-2 and TRBJ2-6; no firm D call. V gave up 0 bases and J gave up 2 bases, with 8 bases separating them. The CDR3 consists of 16 residues. CDR1 is SGHAT and CDR2 is FQNNGV in the germline V gene. This CDR3 reads CASSLDRLAGANVLTF. The CDR3 coding sequence is TGTGCCAGCAGCTTAGATCGACTTGCTGGGGCCAACGTCCTGACTTTC.

The sample holds many counts of this clonotype. The chain couples TRBV7-9 to TRBJ1-2, with a tentative D call TRBD1 (5 bases). The V end lost 3 bases, the J end lost 7 bases, and 18 bases lay between the germline ends. This CDR3 comprises 15 residues. Germline CDR1 SEHNR, CDR2 FQNEAQ (reference sequence). The DNA for the CDR3 is TGTGCCAGCAGCTTCCCATTAATTGGGGCGCTTGGCTACACCTTC. This gives the protein CASSFPLIGALGYTF.

This clonotype has ten or more counts. The V gene is TRBV6-5, the J gene TRBJ1-1, with 7 bases fitting TRBD1. The length of the CDR3 is 15 residues. V was clipped by 6 bases and J by 2 bases; unmatched bases: 9. Per germline, CDR1 MNHEY and CDR2 SVGAGI. CDR3 amino acids: CASSIQRGQNTEAFF. CDR3 sequence (DNA): TGTGCCAGCAGCATCCAGAGGGGGCAAAACACTGAAGCTTTCTTT.

The chain couples TRBV7-2 to TRBJ2-7, with 10 bases identical to TRBD1. The CDR3 has 15 residues. Per germline, CDR1 SGHTA and CDR2 FQGNSA. With V trimmed by 2 bases and J by 3 bases, 4 bases remained unmatched. Written as DNA, the CDR3 is TGTGCCAGCAGCTTAAGGACAGGGGGTCTCTACGAGCAGTACTTC. Translated, it gives CASSLRTGGLYEQYF.

This clonotype was counted at least ten times. The V gene is TRBV4-1, the J gene TRBJ1-2; no reliable D call. Germline assignment: CDR1 MGHRA and CDR2 YSYEKL. With 0 bases removed from V and 2 bases from J, the gap between germline ends came to 10 bases. This CDR3 region has 15 residues. The CDR3 is CASSQDPWANYGYTF. The CDR3 DNA reads TGCGCCAGCAGCCAAGATCCTTGGGCGAACTATGGCTACACCTTC.

This clonotype was recorded many times. The chain links TRBV2 to TRBJ2-5; 8 nucleotides match TRBD2. CDR1 SNHLY and CDR2 FYNNEI come from the germline V gene. Unmatched junction bases numbered 14, after V lost 0 bases and J lost 5 bases. This CDR3 has 18 residues. DNA for the CDR3: TGTGCCAGCAGTGAAGCGCTCGTGGGAGTAGCGGGACCTGAGACCCAGTACTTC. Translated: CASSEALVGVAGPETQYF.

This clonotype was picked up many times. The V and J genes are TRBV28 and TRBJ1-5, with no clear D. With 5 bases removed from V and 6 bases from J, the gap between germline ends came to 26 bases. The CDR3 runs 18 residues. Germline V gives CDR1 MDHEN, CDR2 SYDVKM. This CDR3 is CASSLDSRRRLVGQPQHF. The CDR3 DNA reads TGTGCCAGCAGTCTCGACTCCCGACGACGTTTGGTGGGTCAGCCCCAGCATTTT.

This clonotype has at least ten counts. This chain links TRBV28 with TRBJ2-4, with no clear D. V was trimmed by 5 bases and J by 1 base, leaving 12 bases between them. Germline loops: CDR1 MDHEN, CDR2 SYDVKM. This CDR3 contains 15 residues. The CDR3 sequence: CASSTGHPAKNIQYF. Here the CDR3 DNA reads TGTGCCAGCAGTACCGGGCATCCGGCCAAAAACATTCAGTACTTC.

This clonotype was seen repeatedly, ten times or more. This sequence joins TRBV6-1 and TRBJ2-1; 14 bases are shared with TRBD2. The CDR3 extends over 15 amino acids. Trimming removed 7 bases from V and 7 bases from J; junction bases left unmatched: 6. In germline, CDR1 is MNHNS, CDR2 SASEGT. CDR3 residues: CASTRLAGGGNEQFF. The DNA of the CDR3 is TGTGCCAGCACGAGACTAGCGGGAGGGGGAAATGAGCAGTTCTTC.

The chain employs TRBV7-3 and TRBJ2-2, with D tentatively TRBD2 (6 bases). This CDR3 comprises 15 residues. V lost 1 base and J 6 bases, leaving 12 bases between the germline ends. Germline CDR1 and CDR2: SGHTA and FQGTGA. Written as DNA, the CDR3 is TGTGCCAGCAGCTTAAAGAGAACGGGGGCCGGGGAGCTGTTTTTT. It codes for CASSLKRTGAGELFF.

This clonotype was seen at least ten times. This chain connects TRBV24-1 to TRBJ2-1, with D perhaps matching TRBD2 (5 bases). The CDR3 contains 14 residues. The V end was cut by 10 bases, the J end by 6 bases, with 18 bases between. CDR1 is KGHDR, CDR2 SFDVKD, per germline. The CDR3 reads CATLSGEYSNEQFF. The CDR3, as DNA: TGTGCCACGCTAAGCGGCGAGTATAGCAATGAGCAGTTCTTC.

This clonotype was seen repeatedly, ten times or more. This sequence joins TRBV7-8 and TRBJ2-3; D may be TRBD1 (5 bases). The CDR3 loop spans 17 amino acids. Per the germline V gene, CDR1 is SGHVS and CDR2 is FQNEAQ. Trimming removed 5 bases at V and 4 bases at J, with 22 bases between. The CDR3 is CASSLSSGPSRADTQYF. Here the CDR3 DNA reads TGTGCCAGCAGCCTATCCTCCGGGCCATCCAGGGCAGATACGCAGTATTTT.

This clonotype is judged medium-sized. V gene TRBV7-2 combines with J gene TRBJ2-7, with D unresolved. V dropped 5 bases and J dropped 1 base, with 3 bases sitting between them. Per the germline V gene, CDR1 is SGHTA and CDR2 is FQGNSA. The CDR3 loop spans 11 amino acids. CDR3 region: CASSTSYEQYF. The CDR3 region has the DNA TGTGCCAGCAGCACATCCTACGAGCAGTACTTC.

Relative to its sample, this clonotype is medium-sized. The rearrangement joins TRBV4-2 to TRBJ2-7; 7 bases agree with TRBD2. CDR1 and CDR2 (germline): LGHNA, YNFKEQ. This CDR3 has 14 residues. V was pared by 4 bases and J by 1 base, with 4 bases of the junction left unmatched. The CDR3 DNA is TGTGCCAGCAGCCCAAGGACTAGTTCCTACGAGCAGTACTTC. Translating gives CASSPRTSSYEQYF.

This clonotype is deemed medium-sized. This chain uses TRBV20-1 with TRBJ2-3; D may be TRBD1 (5 bases). V lost 2 bases, J lost 4 bases, and 7 bases lay in between. The length of the CDR3 is 12 residues. CDR1 and CDR2 (germline): DFQATT, SNEGSKA (reference sequence). The CDR3 DNA sequence: TGCAGTGCTAGAAAAGGGGCAGATACGCAGTATTTT. Translating it yields CSARKGADTQYF.

By frequency in the sample, this clonotype is medium-sized (0.01 to 0.1%). V and J are TRBV5-8 and TRBJ2-1; D is possibly TRBD2 (5 bases). CDR1 is SGHTS and CDR2 is YDEGEE in the germline V gene. The CDR3 length is 15 residues. V was cut by 0 bases and J by 6 bases, with 13 bases left in between. The CDR3 DNA follows: TGTGCCAGCAGCTTGGGAGGAGCTAGCCGCAATGAGCAGTTCTTC. Translation gives CASSLGGASRNEQFF.

There are many counts of this clonotype. The V gene is TRBV7-9, the J gene TRBJ2-3, with a weak D call TRBD2 (5 bases). CDR1 and CDR2 (germline): SEHNR, FQNEAQ (reference sequence). The CDR3 totals 13 residues. The V gene lost 7 bases and the J gene lost 2 bases, with 10 bases spanning the gap. CDR3 protein: CASNEGNTDTQYF. DNA of the CDR3: TGTGCCAGCAATGAGGGAAACACAGATACGCAGTATTTT.

This clonotype is medium-sized by share. The V call is TRBV5-1, the J call TRBJ2-1; TRBD2 might be the D (5 bases). CDR1 is SGHRS and CDR2 is YFSETQ in the germline V gene. Trimming stripped 0 bases from V and 8 bases from J, with 15 bases between. CDR3 length: 15 amino acids. CDR3 residues: CASSLESSLGDEQFF. DNA of the CDR3: TGCGCCAGCAGCTTGGAATCCTCCCTCGGGGATGAGCAGTTCTTC.

This clonotype showed up many times. This chain joins TRBV7-9 and TRBJ2-3; 7 bases map to TRBD2. V dropped 11 bases and J dropped 4; count of bases not matched to a gene: 12. The CDR3 sequence is 14 residues long. Germline assignment: CDR1 SEHNR and CDR2 FQNEAQ (reference sequence). The CDR3 coding sequence is TGTGCCGGGCGTGGCGGGAGTTTGGCAGATACGCAGTATTTT. Encoded protein: CAGRGGSLADTQYF.

The V gene is TRBV5-6, the J gene TRBJ2-7, with TRBD2 matching over 7 bases. J was trimmed by 3 bases and V by 5 bases; bases with no gene match: 5. From germline, CDR1 is SGHDT and CDR2 YYEEEE. There are 13 residues in the CDR3. CDR3 sequence: CASSGLGIYEQYF. CDR3 bases: TGTGCCAGCAGTGGACTAGGGATCTACGAGCAGTACTTC. The entire variable domain, with the rest obtained from reference TRBV5-6 and TRBJ2-7, is as follows: DAGVTQSPTHLIKTRGQQVTLRCSPKSGHDTVSWYQQALGQGPQFIFQYYEEEERQRGNFPDRFSGHQFPNYSSELNVNALLLGDSALYLCASSGLGIYEQYFGPGTRLTVT.

The count of this clonotype is one. An end of the junction does not agree with germline; a read error may underlie this. The chain carries TRBV5-6 and TRBJ2-7; D unresolved. CDR3 size: 11 residues. In germline, CDR1 is SGHDT, CDR2 YYEEEE. This CDR3 is CASIGRYELYF. The CDR3, as DNA: TGTGCCAGCATAGGTCGATACGAGCTGTACTTC.

The V and J genes are TRBV5-1 and TRBJ1-2; D is undetermined. Trimming stripped 2 bases from V and 4 bases from J, with 12 bases between. The germline V gene has CDR1 SGHRS and CDR2 YFSETQ. The CDR3 runs to 14 residues. The CDR3 sequence: CASSFPSRTYGYTF. In nucleotides, the CDR3 is TGCGCCAGCAGCTTTCCTTCCCGTACCTATGGCTACACCTTC. Full variable domain (missing parts from reference TRBV5-1 and TRBJ1-2): KAGVTQTPRYLIKTRGQQVTLSCSPISGHRSVSWYQQTPGQGLQFLFEYFSETQRNKGNFPGRFSGRQFSNSRSEMNVSTLELGDSALYLCASSFPSRTYGYTFGSGTRLTVV.

By proportion, this clonotype is large. The V and J genes are TRBV20-1 and TRBJ2-5; the D call may be TRBD1 or TRBD2 (6 bases each). Per the germline V gene, CDR1 is DFQATT and CDR2 is SNEGSKA (reference sequence). This CDR3 contains 14 residues. The V and J ends lost 4 bases and 5 bases respectively, with 17 bases between them. The CDR3 DNA reads TGCAGTGCTAACCCCGGGGGCCCTCGGGAGACCCAGTACTTC. Translated: CSANPGGPRETQYF.

By frequency in the sample, this clonotype is medium-sized. The V gene is TRBV7-9, the J gene TRBJ2-7; a weak D match, TRBD2 (6 bases). The CDR3 covers 14 residues. The ends were cut back, 5 bases at V and 0 bases at J, with 11 bases in the middle. CDR1 and CDR2 from the germline V gene are SEHNR and FQNEAQ (reference sequence). CDR3 sequence: CASSPDGSSYEQYF. CDR3 DNA sequence: TGTGCCAGCAGCCCTGACGGGAGCTCCTACGAGCAGTACTTC.

This clonotype came up once. J is TRBJ2-7 and V is TRBV5-2; whether TRBD1, the table's D call, matches the DNA was not checked. TRBV5-2 constitutes a pseudogene. This CDR3 spans 17 amino acids. The CDR3 sequence: CARGAGPGTGSPHEQYF. CDR3 bases: TGTGCCAGGGGCGCGGGGCCCGGGACAGGGTCTCCCCACGAGCAGTACTTC.

In its sample, this clonotype is medium-sized. The chain combines TRBV5-6 with TRBJ2-7; 9 bases fit TRBD1. The CDR3 contains 13 residues. In germline, CDR1 is SGHDT, CDR2 YYEEEE. The V gene end was trimmed by 4 bases and the J gene end by 4 bases; junction bases not matched to a gene: 3. The chain's CDR3 is CASSQTGGYEQYF. The CDR3 DNA reads as TGTGCCAGCAGCCAGACAGGGGGGTACGAGCAGTACTTC.

This clonotype has ten or more counts. This chain links TRBV7-6 with TRBJ2-2; 12 bases line up with TRBD2. The CDR3 contains 16 residues. The V gene end was trimmed by 1 base and the J gene end by 4 bases; junction bases not matched to a gene: 1. Germline V gene data show CDR1 as SGHVS and CDR2 as FNYEAQ. The CDR3 reads CASSLGLAGATGELFF. The CDR3 DNA follows: TGTGCCAGCAGCTTAGGACTAGCGGGAGCCACCGGGGAGCTGTTTTTT.

This chain joins TRBV2 and TRBJ1-3; D gene ambiguous. CDR3 length equals 14 residues. The ends were cut back, 10 bases at V and 0 bases at J, with 13 bases in the middle. Per germline, CDR1 SNHLY and CDR2 FYNNEI. The DNA of the CDR3 is TGTGCCACCAGCACCTGGCGCTCTGGAAACACCATATATTTT. It is translated as CATSTWRSGNTIYF.

The sample holds many counts of this clonotype. J is TRBJ1-5 and V is TRBV3-1; no definite D call. CDR1 is LGHDT and CDR2 is YNNKEL in the germline V gene (reference sequence). Trimming stripped 3 bases from V and 7 bases from J, with 13 bases between. The CDR3 is 14 residues long. DNA for the CDR3: TGTGCCAGCAGCCATAGATCCCGTAGCCAGCCCCAGCATTTT. Translated: CASSHRSRSQPQHF.

This clonotype appeared many times. The chain carries TRBV6-5 and TRBJ2-1, with TRBD1 matching 7 bases. CDR1 is MNHEY, CDR2 SVGAGI, per germline. The V gene end was trimmed by 7 bases and the J gene end by 8 bases; junction bases not matched to a gene: 11. The CDR3 has 14 residues. The CDR3 DNA sequence: TGTGCCAGCACCGACAGGGAATCGATCCATGAGCAGTTCTTC. It specifies CASTDRESIHEQFF.